The 6 T cell receptor beta chains below were found in one sample sequenced in a study of shared clonotypes between healthy human individuals. Method: immunoSEQ multiplex PCR; TCRdb's copy keeps in-frame clones and lacks some. The repertoire has around 370,000 clones, approximately 97% of them found once; the top ten carry about 0.32%. Material for sequencing was memory CD8+ T cells sorted from blood. The sample's subset: CD45RO+ cells pooled with CCR7-negative TemRA cells. These receptors originate from a man younger than 40 in good health.

The genes are TRBV9 and TRBJ2-1; weak D call: TRBD2 (5 bases). The CDR3 extends over 11 amino acids. Between the trimmed V and J ends, which lost 7 bases and 10 bases, there was a span of 12 bases. The germline V gene encodes CDR1 SGDLS and CDR2 YYNGEE. The CDR3 coding sequence is TGTGCCAGCGGGCGGTGGGAGGAGCAGTTCTTC. Residues: CASGRWEEQFF.

The V and J genes are TRBV10-3 and TRBJ2-3; 8 positions agree with TRBD1. The CDR3 loop spans 16 amino acids. CDR1 is ENHRY, CDR2 SYGVKD, per germline. V was clipped by 2 bases and J by 0 bases; unmatched bases: 4. CDR3 nucleotides: TGTGCCATCAGTGAGCCCGGACAGGGAAGCACAGATACGCAGTATTTT. Protein product: CAISEPGQGSTDTQYF.

This sequence joins TRBV1 and TRBJ2-7; TRBD1, the table's D call, lacks a check against the DNA. TRBV1 is labeled a pseudogene. This CDR3 contains 16 residues. The CDR3 DNA follows: TGCACCAGCAGCCAAGATCCTTCTCCCAGCTCCTACGAGCAGTACTTC. This codes for CTSSQDPSPSSYEQYF.

The chain recombines TRBV7-4 with TRBJ1-2; 7 nucleotides agree with TRBD1. Germline V lookup: CDR1 SGHVT, CDR2 SQSDAQ. With V trimmed by 11 bases and J by 4 bases, 13 bases remained unmatched. This CDR3 spans 14 amino acids. CDR3 bases: TGTGCCTCCAGATCAGGGGGTTGGTCCTATGGCTACACCTTC. Its translation: CASRSGGWSYGYTF.

The J gene is TRBJ2-1, the V gene TRBV5-4; TRBD2 matches at 9 bases. The CDR3 contains 17 residues. J lost 4 bases, V lost 1 base, and 9 bases had no gene match. From germline, CDR1 is SGHNT and CDR2 YYREEE (reference sequence). CDR3 in amino acids: CASSLYPGTSSYNEQFF. CDR3 bases: TGTGCCAGCAGCTTGTACCCGGGGACTAGCTCTTACAATGAGCAGTTCTTC. Looking up the rest from reference TRBV5-4 and TRBJ2-1 gives the full variable domain: ETGVTQSPTHLIKTRGQQVTLRCSSQSGHNTVSWYQQALGQGPQFIFQYYREEENGRGNFPPRFSGLQFPNYSSELNVNALELDDSALYLCASSLYPGTSSYNEQFFGPGTRLTVL.

The chain uses TRBV7-6 and TRBJ1-2, with 8 nucleotides matching TRBD1. V gave up 5 bases and J gave up 6 bases; unmatched junction bases: 5. CDR1 SGHVS and CDR2 FNYEAQ come from the germline V gene. This CDR3 has 13 residues. The CDR3 DNA follows: TGTGCCAGCAGCCTAGGACAGGGCAATGGCTACACCTTC. Translation: CASSLGQGNGYTF.